This entry lists 8 T cell receptor beta chains sequenced from one sample in a study of blood T cells in healthy people across ages. Through a sample-barcoded 5' primer and a J-beta primer mix, a second PCR was run for roughly 6 to 11 cycles. TCRdb re-derived calls from the 5' RACE reads in MiXCR, one entry per CDR3 protein. Here the sample spans approximately 940,000 distinct CDR3 sequences, about 48% being singletons. The sequenced sample was blood. The receptors come from a man aged 30-40 years in good health.

The V call is TRBV4-3, the J call TRBJ1-2, with 7 bases matching TRBD1. The V gene's germline CDR1 is LGHNA and CDR2 YSLEER. V shed 2 bases, J shed 7 bases, and the junction held 13 bases outside the gene matches. The CDR3 runs to 16 residues. The CDR3 spells CASSQLGDSAKVGYTF. DNA for the CDR3: TGCGCCAGCAGCCAACTCGGGGACAGTGCGAAAGTTGGCTACACCTTC.

The rearrangement joins TRBV11-2 to TRBJ2-1; 8 nucleotides align to TRBD2. This CDR3 has 16 residues. The ends lost 6 bases at V and 0 bases at J; junction bases unmatched: 7. Germline-derived CDR1 and CDR2 are SGHAT and FQNNGV. The DNA for the CDR3 is TGTGCCAGCAGAGGTAGCGGGGACAACTCCTACAATGAGCAGTTCTTC. This translates into CASRGSGDNSYNEQFF. Together with reference TRBV11-2 and TRBJ2-1, the CDR3 gives the full variable domain: EAGVAQSPRYKIIEKRQSVAFWCNPISGHATLYWYQQILGQGPKLLIQFQNNGVVDDSQLPKDRFSAERLKGVDSTLKIQPAKLEDSAVYLCASRGSGDNSYNEQFFGPGTRLTVL.

This clonotype was seen more than once but under ten times. The V call is TRBV2, the J call TRBJ2-5; 7 positions agree with TRBD1. The V and J ends lost 9 bases and 3 bases, in that order; junction bases with no gene match: 7. The length of the CDR3 is 13 residues. Germline V lookup: CDR1 SNHLY, CDR2 FYNNEI. CDR3 loop: CARGQPFKETQYF. As DNA, the CDR3 is TGTGCCAGGGGACAGCCTTTTAAAGAGACCCAGTACTTC.

The rearrangement joins TRBV3-1 to TRBJ2-2; D gene ambiguous. V was trimmed by 4 bases and J by 8 bases, leaving 8 bases between them. CDR1 LGHDT and CDR2 YNNKEL come from the germline V gene (reference sequence). The CDR3 sequence is 12 residues long. The CDR3 here is CASSPARGELFF. In nucleotides, the CDR3 is TGTGCCAGCAGCCCAGCCAGAGGGGAGCTGTTTTTT. Variable domain in full (rest from reference TRBV3-1 and TRBJ2-2): DTAVSQTPKYLVTQMGNDKSIKCEQNLGHDTMYWYKQDSKKFLKIMFSYNNKELIINETVPNRFSPKSPDKAHLNLHINSLELGDSAVYFCASSPARGELFFGEGSRLTVL.

This chain uses TRBV7-2 with TRBJ2-5; D not certain. V gave up 3 bases and J gave up 0 bases, with 8 bases separating them. The V gene's germline CDR1 is SGHTA and CDR2 FQGNSA. This CDR3 is built from 14 residues. The DNA of the CDR3 is TGTGCCAGCAGCTTTCAGTTCCACCAAGAGACCCAGTACTTC. This gives the protein CASSFQFHQETQYF.

This clonotype was seen ten or more times. The chain combines TRBV20-1 with TRBJ1-2; a possible D gene is TRBD1 (6 bases). This CDR3 contains 13 residues. Trimming cost V 3 bases and J 4 bases, with 12 bases left between them. CDR1 is DFQATT, CDR2 SNEGSKA, per germline (reference sequence). Here the CDR3 DNA reads TGCAGTGCTAGGGGGGAAGGGGGCTATGGCTACACCTTC. Translation: CSARGEGGYGYTF.

The V and J genes are TRBV7-9 and TRBJ1-1; D may be TRBD1 (5 bases). V gave up 1 base and J gave up 4 bases, with 13 bases separating them. The CDR3 sequence is 15 residues long. Germline V gene lookup returns CDR1 SEHNR and CDR2 FQNEAQ (reference sequence). The CDR3 DNA reads as TGTGCCAGCAGCTTAGAGGATTTTGGGGGCACTGAAGCTTTCTTT. Its translation: CASSLEDFGGTEAFF. The entire variable domain, with the rest obtained from reference TRBV7-9 and TRBJ1-1, is as follows: DTGVSQNPRHKITKRGQNVTFRCDPISEHNRLYWYRQTLGQGPEFLTYFQNEAQLEKSRLLSDRFSAERPKGSFSTLEIQRTEQGDSAMYLCASSLEDFGGTEAFFGQGTRLTVV.

This clonotype was observed a few times. The chain employs TRBV4-2 and TRBJ2-1; 7 nucleotides agree with TRBD2. The junction had 8 bases not matched to a gene; V was cut back by 1 base and J by 5 bases. The CDR3 sequence is 16 residues long. Looked up from germline, CDR1 is LGHNA and CDR2 is YNFKEQ. The CDR3 region has the DNA TGTGCCAGCAGCCAAGTCTCAGTCGGGGGGAACAATGAGCAGTTCTTC. This encodes CASSQVSVGGNNEQFF.